The 2 T cell receptor beta chains reported below all come from one sample, sequenced in a study of blood T cell repertoires in COVID-19. TCRdb keeps only in-frame clones here, not all; method: immunoSEQ multiplex PCR. The sample has fewer than 200,000 clones; around 84% are singletons. Sequencing was performed on PBMCs or T cells enriched from blood (not recorded which). These receptors were collected from a woman between 25 and 40 years old who had been exposed to COVID-19.

The chain recombines TRBV29-1 with TRBJ2-5; 7 nucleotides agree with TRBD1. After removal of 4 bases from V and 6 bases from J, the junction contained 8 bases not matched to a gene. This CDR3 spans 13 amino acids. Germline CDR1 SQVTM, CDR2 ANQGSEA. The CDR3 is CSVGSDRAKTQYF. The CDR3, as DNA: TGCAGCGTTGGATCAGACAGGGCCAAGACCCAGTACTTC.

J is TRBJ2-6 and V is TRBV18; 7 nucleotides align to TRBD1. V shed 1 base and J 1 base; nucleotides not matched to a gene: 4. The CDR3 length is 17 residues. Germline CDR1 reads KGHSH; CDR2 reads LQKENI. The CDR3 sequence is CASSPQGAGSGANVLTF. For the CDR3, the DNA is TGTGCCAGCTCACCACAGGGGGCAGGGTCTGGGGCCAACGTCCTGACTTTC.